These T cell receptor beta chains were read from a single sample in a study of CD8 T cells in ankylosing spondylitis. One entry per CDR3 protein results from TCRdb running MiXCR on the 5' RACE reads. The sample yields over 150,000 distinct CDR3 sequences, around a sixth seen once. Material for sequencing was blood, either unsorted or a sorted T cell fraction (not recorded which). These receptor sequences come from a male donor aged 5 to 30 with ankylosing spondylitis or in good health (not recorded which). Each CDR3 is given with its conserved first and last residue. Each record gives: D gene, J gene, clone size, CDR3 length, V gene, CDR3 DNA, CDR3 protein. The D gene is left open where the match is weak. The size of a clone is reported for some rows only, either as once, few or many, or as a class for expanded clones.

d_call: -; j_call: TRBJ2-5; clone_size: -; cdr3_length: 12; v_call: TRBV10-3; cdr3_nt: TGTGCCATCAGTGGGGGAGGAGAGACCCAGTACTTC; cdr3_aa: CAISGGGETQYF
d_call: TRBD2; j_call: TRBJ2-5; clone_size: -; cdr3_length: 14; v_call: TRBV10-3; cdr3_nt: TGTGCCATTTCGACTAGCAACCTCCAAGAGACCCAGTACTTC; cdr3_aa: CAISTSNLQETQYF
d_call: -; j_call: TRBJ2-1; clone_size: hyperexpanded; cdr3_length: 16; v_call: TRBV12-3/TRBV12-4; cdr3_nt: TGTGCCAGCAGTTTATTTAGGACGTCGTATTGGGATGAGCAGTTCTTC; cdr3_aa: CASSLFRTSYWDEQFF
d_call: -; j_call: TRBJ2-1; clone_size: few; cdr3_length: 17; v_call: TRBV18; cdr3_nt: TGTGCCAGCTCACCACCGGGAGGAGCGTCACGCTACAATGAGCAGTTCTTC; cdr3_aa: CASSPPGGASRYNEQFF
d_call: -; j_call: TRBJ2-5; clone_size: many; cdr3_length: 15; v_call: TRBV29-1; cdr3_nt: TGCAGCGTGGTCATACCTTTCGGGGTAGGAGAGACCCAGTACTTC; cdr3_aa: CSVVIPFGVGETQYF
d_call: -; j_call: TRBJ2-3; clone_size: many; cdr3_length: 13; v_call: TRBV20-1; cdr3_nt: TGCAGTGCCATGGGCAGAAACACAGATACGCAGTATTTT; cdr3_aa: CSAMGRNTDTQYF
d_call: -; j_call: TRBJ2-7; clone_size: -; cdr3_length: 12; v_call: TRBV29-1; cdr3_nt: TGCAGCGTTGAAACAGTCTCCTACGAGCAGTACTTC; cdr3_aa: CSVETVSYEQYF
d_call: TRBD2; j_call: TRBJ2-7; clone_size: -; cdr3_length: 17; v_call: TRBV6-6; cdr3_nt: TGTGCCAGCAGTTACTCGCTTAGCGGGAGTATTAACCACGAGCAGTACTTC; cdr3_aa: CASSYSLSGSINHEQYF
d_call: -; j_call: TRBJ2-4; clone_size: once; cdr3_length: 14; v_call: TRBV4-1; cdr3_nt: TGCGCCAGCAGCCAAGATCAGGGATGGAACATTCAGTACTTC; cdr3_aa: CASSQDQGWNIQYF
d_call: TRBD1; j_call: TRBJ2-7; clone_size: few; cdr3_length: 14; v_call: TRBV29-1; cdr3_nt: TGCAGCGTTTGCCGGGACAGGGGGCTCTACGAGCAGTACTTC; cdr3_aa: CSVCRDRGLYEQYF
d_call: -; j_call: TRBJ2-1; clone_size: many; cdr3_length: 15; v_call: TRBV15; cdr3_nt: TGTGCCACCAGCAGACAGGGCAGCTCCTACAATGAGCAGTTCTTC; cdr3_aa: CATSRQGSSYNEQFF
d_call: -; j_call: TRBJ2-3; clone_size: many; cdr3_length: 11; v_call: TRBV18; cdr3_nt: TGTGCCAGCGATAGCACAGATACGCAGTATTTT; cdr3_aa: CASDSTDTQYF
d_call: TRBD2; j_call: TRBJ2-1; clone_size: few; cdr3_length: 16; v_call: TRBV11-3; cdr3_nt: TGTGCCAGCAGCTTAGCCGGACTAGCGGGTCGGAATGAGCAGTTCTTC; cdr3_aa: CASSLAGLAGRNEQFF
d_call: TRBD2; j_call: TRBJ2-1; clone_size: many; cdr3_length: 14; v_call: TRBV20-1; cdr3_nt: TGCAGTGCTAGAGTGACTAGCGGGAGCGAGGAGCAGTTCTTC; cdr3_aa: CSARVTSGSEEQFF
d_call: -; j_call: TRBJ2-7; clone_size: many; cdr3_length: 11; v_call: TRBV7-9; cdr3_nt: TGTGCCAGCAGCGACGTCTACGAGCAGTACTTC; cdr3_aa: CASSDVYEQYF
d_call: -; j_call: TRBJ1-1; clone_size: many; cdr3_length: 13; v_call: TRBV4-1; cdr3_nt: TGCGCCAGCAGCCAAGTTTTACAGTTCGAAGCTTTCTTT; cdr3_aa: CASSQVLQFEAFF
d_call: -; j_call: TRBJ2-5; clone_size: many; cdr3_length: 14; v_call: TRBV15; cdr3_nt: TGTGCCACCAGCAGAGTCAGGGCCCAAGAGACCCAGTACTTC; cdr3_aa: CATSRVRAQETQYF
d_call: -; j_call: TRBJ1-4; clone_size: -; cdr3_length: 15; v_call: TRBV6-2/TRBV6-3; cdr3_nt: TGTGCCAGCACCCTGGCCGGGACGCGAAATGAAAAACTGTTTTTT; cdr3_aa: CASTLAGTRNEKLFF
d_call: TRBD2; j_call: TRBJ2-2; clone_size: many; cdr3_length: 16; v_call: TRBV4-2; cdr3_nt: TGTGCCAGCAGCCCACCGGGCGGGAGAAACACCGGGGAGCTGTTTTTT; cdr3_aa: CASSPPGGRNTGELFF
d_call: -; j_call: TRBJ2-2; clone_size: -; cdr3_length: 13; v_call: TRBV15; cdr3_nt: TGTGCCACCAGCAGAGACAGGACCGGGGAGCTGTTTTTT; cdr3_aa: CATSRDRTGELFF
d_call: -; j_call: TRBJ2-3; clone_size: -; cdr3_length: 18; v_call: TRBV12-3/TRBV12-4; cdr3_nt: TGTGCCAGCAGTGGGGTCCCAGGGGCCCCCAATCGGGTAGATACGCAGTATTTT; cdr3_aa: CASSGVPGAPNRVDTQYF
d_call: TRBD2; j_call: TRBJ2-2; clone_size: many; cdr3_length: 14; v_call: TRBV6-5; cdr3_nt: TGTGCCAGCAGGGTAGCGGGGGCTACCGGGGAGCTGTTTTTT; cdr3_aa: CASRVAGATGELFF
d_call: -; j_call: TRBJ1-1; clone_size: -; cdr3_length: 13; v_call: TRBV7-6; cdr3_nt: TGTGCCAGCAGCTTAGCTCCGAACACTGAAGCTTTCTTT; cdr3_aa: CASSLAPNTEAFF
d_call: TRBD2; j_call: TRBJ2-1; clone_size: many; cdr3_length: 17; v_call: TRBV12-3/TRBV12-4; cdr3_nt: TGTGCCAGCACCTTAGGCGCGCTAGCGGCCCCCTACAATGAGCAGTTCTTC; cdr3_aa: CASTLGALAAPYNEQFF
d_call: TRBD2; j_call: TRBJ2-5; clone_size: -; cdr3_length: 17; v_call: TRBV2; cdr3_nt: TGTGCCAGCAGTGAATACCGGGAGGCCACAAAACAAGAGACCCAGTACTTC; cdr3_aa: CASSEYREATKQETQYF
d_call: TRBD1; j_call: TRBJ1-1; clone_size: many; cdr3_length: 15; v_call: TRBV20-1; cdr3_nt: TGCAGTGCTAGAGTTGGGACAGAATTCGGCCCTGAAGCTTTCTTT; cdr3_aa: CSARVGTEFGPEAFF
d_call: TRBD2; j_call: TRBJ2-1; clone_size: many; cdr3_length: 13; v_call: TRBV6-1; cdr3_nt: TGTGCCAGCAGTGAAGTAACTAGCGGGAGGCCGTTCTTC; cdr3_aa: CASSEVTSGRPFF
d_call: -; j_call: TRBJ1-1; clone_size: many; cdr3_length: 13; v_call: TRBV9; cdr3_nt: TGTGCCAGCAGCGTAGAAATGGAAACTGAAGCTTTCTTT; cdr3_aa: CASSVEMETEAFF
d_call: -; j_call: TRBJ2-2; clone_size: -; cdr3_length: 14; v_call: TRBV4-3; cdr3_nt: TGCGCCACCTCGCCGGACGGGGGAACCGGGGAGCTGTTTTTT; cdr3_aa: CATSPDGGTGELFF
d_call: -; j_call: TRBJ2-1; clone_size: many; cdr3_length: 15; v_call: TRBV2; cdr3_nt: TGTGCCAGCAGTGAAGCGCTAATGGTAGCCCTTGAGCAGTTCTTC; cdr3_aa: CASSEALMVALEQFF